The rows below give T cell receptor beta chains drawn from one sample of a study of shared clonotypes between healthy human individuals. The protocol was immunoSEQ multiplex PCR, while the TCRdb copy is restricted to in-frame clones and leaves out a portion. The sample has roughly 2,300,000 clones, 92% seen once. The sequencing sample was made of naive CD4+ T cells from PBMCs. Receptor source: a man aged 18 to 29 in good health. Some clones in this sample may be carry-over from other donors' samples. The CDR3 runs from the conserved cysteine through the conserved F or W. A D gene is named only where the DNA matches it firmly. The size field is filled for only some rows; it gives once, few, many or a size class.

TGCGCCAGCAGCCAAGATGCGCGGGCGCAGCCCCAGCATTTT | CASSQDARAQPQHF | TRBJ1-5 | . | . | TRBV4-3
TGTGCCTGGGGTGAGGTGGGGGCCTACAATGAGCAGTTCTTC | CAWGEVGAYNEQFF | TRBJ2-1 | . | . | TRBV30
TGTGCCAGCTCACCACAGCCTGGGGCCAACGTCCTGACTTTC | CASSPQPGANVLTF | TRBJ2-6 | . | . | TRBV18
TGTGCCAGCAGTTTGAGACAAGAGACCCAGTACTTC | CASSLRQETQYF | TRBJ2-5 | . | . | TRBV28
TGTGCCAGCAGGGTGGGGTCCAGTAACTATGGCTACACCTTC | CASRVGSSNYGYTF | TRBJ1-2 | . | once | TRBV28
TGCGCCAGCAGCCAAGACAGACGGTCACCCCTCCACTTT | CASSQDRRSPLHF | TRBJ1-6 | . | once | TRBV4-1
TGTGCCAGCAGTGAAGCCAGACGAGGAGGGCTCCAAGAGACCCAGTACTTC | CASSEARRGGLQETQYF | TRBJ2-5 | . | . | TRBV6-1
TGTGCCAGCAGCTTCGCCGACAGGGTCTATGGCTACACCTTC | CASSFADRVYGYTF | TRBJ1-2 | TRBD1 | . | TRBV5-5
TGCGCCAGCAGCTCCGGGCCCCCGCCAGGAGAGACCCAGTACTTC | CASSSGPPPGETQYF | TRBJ2-5 | . | . | TRBV5-1
TGTGCCAGCGGCCGGGGTTACCAAGAGACCCAGTACTTC | CASGRGYQETQYF | TRBJ2-5 | . | once | TRBV6-6
TGTGCCAGCATCCCCGGGACAGGGGGTGAAAAACTGTTTTTT | CASIPGTGGEKLFF | TRBJ1-4 | TRBD1 | . | TRBV28
TGTGCCAGCAGCTTAGACAGGGGCAATCAGCCCCAGCATTTT | CASSLDRGNQPQHF | TRBJ1-5 | . | few | TRBV7-2
TGTGCCAGTAGTCGAGGGGTCTACGAGCAGTACTTC | CASSRGVYEQYF | TRBJ2-7 | . | . | TRBV19
TGTGCCAGCAGTATCGGGAGGGGCCCTAACTATGGCTACACCTTC | CASSIGRGPNYGYTF | TRBJ1-2 | . | . | TRBV7-2
TGTGCCAGCAGCTTAGATAGCGGGAGCTACGAGCAGTACTTC | CASSLDSGSYEQYF | TRBJ2-7 | TRBD2 | . | TRBV7-2
TGTGCCAGCAGCCAAGATGTGGACAGGTCTTACAATGAGCAGTTCTTC | CASSQDVDRSYNEQFF | TRBJ2-1 | TRBD1 | . | TRBV4-2
TGTGCCAGCAGCTCGCTAAAGGGGGGACGGGGCTACACCTTC | CASSSLKGGRGYTF | TRBJ1-2 | . | . | TRBV13
TGTGCCAGCAGTTCTGGGACAGTAGGGGACTATGGCTACACCTTC | CASSSGTVGDYGYTF | TRBJ1-2 | TRBD1 | . | TRBV28
TGCGCCAGCAGCCGGGGGTCCGGGACAGGGAACACAGATACGCAGTATTTT | CASSRGSGTGNTDTQYF | TRBJ2-3 | TRBD1 | once | TRBV4-1
TGTGCCAGTAGTTACCTCAAAAACATTCAGTACTTC | CASSYLKNIQYF | TRBJ2-4 | . | . | TRBV19
TGTGCCAGCAGCTTATTAGGTAACACTGAAGCTTTCTTT | CASSLLGNTEAFF | TRBJ1-1 | . | . | TRBV7-3
TGTGCCAGCCGGAGGAGGGAGGGCTCGTCCCATGAGCAGTTCTTC | CASRRREGSSHEQFF | TRBJ2-1 | TRBD2 | . | TRBV28